What follows are 22 T cell receptor beta chains derived from one specimen sequenced in a study of breast tumors, draining lymph nodes, adjacent tissues. TCRdb itself ran the multiplex PCR reads through MiXCR, one entry per CDR3 protein. The data hold 270,000 or so distinct CDR3 sequences, with over 30% observed a single time. The lymph nodes were axillary draining lymph nodes from breast cancer patients. Sequences were obtained from axillary lymph node tissue. These TCRs come from a female donor with breast cancer. Some clones in this sample may be carry-over from other donors' samples.

Remarks on this clonotype: An end of the junction does not agree with germline; a read error may underlie this. V usage is TRBV7-7 and J usage is TRBJ1-6; D perhaps matches TRBD1 (5 bases). The germline gives CDR1 SSHAT, CDR2 FNYEAQ (reference sequence). The length of the CDR3 is 15 residues. CDR3 nucleotide sequence: TGTGCTAGCAGCCAATACCCGGGACCTAACTCACCCCTCCACTTT. Translation: CASSQYPGPNSPLHF.

This clonotype was seen ten or more times. V is TRBV15 and J is TRBJ2-7; D is ambiguous. Looked up from germline, CDR1 is LNHNV and CDR2 is YYDKDF (reference sequence). V dropped 5 bases and J dropped 2 bases, with 19 bases sitting between them. CDR3 length equals 16 residues. In nucleotides, the CDR3 is TGTGCCACCAGCCTTGCTGGCCGGCTAATCCCCTACGAGCAGTACTTC. Translation: CATSLAGRLIPYEQYF. Based on the CDR3 plus reference TRBV15 and TRBJ2-7, the full variable domain is DAMVIQNPRYQVTQFGKPVTLSCSQTLNHNVMYWYQQKSSQAPKLLFHYYDKDFNNEADTPDNFQSRRPNTSFCFLDIRSPGLGDTAMYLCATSLAGRLIPYEQYFGPGTRLTVT.

This chain links TRBV9 with TRBJ2-2; 13 nucleotides align to TRBD2. The germline V gene has CDR1 SGDLS and CDR2 YYNGEE. The V and J ends lost 3 bases and 5 bases, in that order; junction bases with no gene match: 4. This CDR3 contains 16 residues. The CDR3 DNA sequence: TGTGCCAGCAGCGAGGGGACTAGCGGGATAACCGGGGAGCTGTTTTTT. Translating gives CASSEGTSGITGELFF.

With regard to this clonotype: A much larger clone differs by one base, so this may be a read error. No conserved phenylalanine or tryptophan is present at the end of the CDR3, so a read error is the likely explanation. The chain has TRBV6-5 and TRBJ1-5; a weak D match, TRBD1 (5 bases). Germline loops: CDR1 MNHEY, CDR2 SVGAGI. V was trimmed by 0 bases and J by 5 bases, leaving 5 bases between them. The CDR3 is made up of 13 amino acids. The CDR3 region is CASSYSGHQPQHS. In DNA, the CDR3 is TGTGCCAGCAGTTACTCGGGGCATCAGCCCCAGCATTCT.

This clonotype was seen at least ten times. The chain uses TRBV12-3 or TRBV12-4 and TRBJ1-5; 7 bases agree with TRBD1. V lost 7 bases, J lost 2 bases, and 11 bases stayed unmatched. This CDR3 is built from 16 residues. The CDR3 is CASNLLQGRGNQPQHF. CDR3 sequence (DNA): TGTGCCAGCAACCTCTTACAGGGGAGGGGCAATCAGCCCCAGCATTTT.

Of note for this clonotype: A much larger clone lies one base from this, so it may be a read error. J is TRBJ2-7 and V is TRBV6-1; tentatively, D is TRBD2 (5 bases). CDR3 length equals 14 residues. V lost 4 bases to trimming and J lost 6 bases, with 16 bases between them. CDR1 is MNHNS, CDR2 SASEGT, per germline. The CDR3 spells CASSGGPSLPEQYF. For the CDR3, the DNA is TGTGCCAGCAGTGGCGGGCCTAGTCTCCCCGAGCAGTACTTC.

This clonotype showed up many times. This chain connects TRBV12-3 or TRBV12-4 to TRBJ2-1, with no clear D. The CDR3 is made up of 11 amino acids. V lost 6 bases and J 6 bases, leaving 6 bases between the germline ends. The CDR3 nucleotides are TGTGCCAGCAGGGTGAGCAATGAGCAGTTCTTC. Translated: CASRVSNEQFF.

This clonotype was counted at least ten times. This chain links TRBV7-8 with TRBJ2-5; 15 positions match TRBD2. V lost 1 base to trimming and J lost 4 bases; unmatched junction nucleotides: 1. The germline V gene encodes CDR1 SGHVS and CDR2 FQNEAQ. This CDR3 is 16 amino acids long. This CDR3 is CASSLGGLAGGETQYF. The CDR3 bases are TGTGCCAGCAGCTTAGGGGGACTAGCGGGAGGAGAGACCCAGTACTTC.

This clonotype was observed many times. The rearrangement links TRBV20-1 to TRBJ2-3; tentative D call: TRBD2 (5 bases). V was clipped by 6 bases and J by 1 base, with 14 bases between them. Germline lookup yields CDR1 DFQATT and CDR2 SNEGSKA (reference sequence). CDR3 length equals 14 residues. CDR3 nucleotides: TGCAGTGCAGTACTAGGAAGGGGCACAGATACGCAGTATTTT. It is translated as CSAVLGRGTDTQYF.

The chain uses TRBV7-8 and TRBJ1-1; D is possibly TRBD1 (6 bases). This CDR3 is built from 15 residues. The ends were cut back, 5 bases at V and 1 base at J, with 14 bases in the middle. Germline CDR1 SGHVS, CDR2 FQNEAQ. In DNA form, the CDR3 reads TGTGCCAGCAGCGCCTCAGGGGCGGGGAACACTGAAGCTTTCTTT. This encodes CASSASGAGNTEAFF.

In regard to this clonotype: A much larger clone sits a single nucleotide away, making a read error possible. The V and J genes are TRBV6-1 and TRBJ1-4; D is undetermined. This CDR3 has 14 amino acids. Germline loops: CDR1 MNHNS, CDR2 SASEGT. The CDR3 DNA reads TGTGCCAGCAGTGAAGGACGGTTTCGTGAAGAACTGTTTTTT. Residues: CASSEGRFREELFF.

This clonotype came up a few times. V gene TRBV18 combines with J gene TRBJ2-3; TRBD1 aligns across 8 bases. The germline V gene encodes CDR1 KGHSH and CDR2 LQKENI. This CDR3 has 15 amino acids. After removal of 5 bases from V and 1 base from J, the junction contained 5 bases not matched to a gene. As DNA, the CDR3 is TGTGCCAGCTCAATTGTGACAGGGGGCACAGATACGCAGTATTTT. Amino acid sequence: CASSIVTGGTDTQYF.

The count of this clonotype is one. V usage is TRBV10-1 and J usage is TRBJ1-3; the D gene is possibly TRBD1 (5 bases). The CDR3 spans 13 residues. V lost 6 bases, J lost 4 bases, and 10 bases lay in between. Germline V CDR1 and CDR2: WNHNN, SYGVQD (reference sequence). The DNA for the CDR3 is TGCGCCAGCAGCGGGGGGGGGGGAAACACCATATATTTT. Its translation: CASSGGGGNTIYF.

This clonotype has at least ten counts. The rearrangement uses TRBV5-6 and TRBJ2-2; TRBD1 matches 7 bases. This CDR3 is built from 14 residues. Trimming removed 4 bases from V and 6 bases from J; junction bases left unmatched: 6. Germline loops: CDR1 SGHDT, CDR2 YYEEEE. The CDR3 reads CASSRQGFPGELFF. The CDR3 region has the DNA TGTGCCAGCAGCCGACAGGGATTCCCCGGGGAGCTGTTTTTT. The full variable domain, in which reference TRBV5-6 and TRBJ2-2 provide the parts outside the CDR3, is DAGVTQSPTHLIKTRGQQVTLRCSPKSGHDTVSWYQQALGQGPQFIFQYYEEEERQRGNFPDRFSGHQFPNYSSELNVNALLLGDSALYLCASSRQGFPGELFFGEGSRLTVL.

As concerns this clonotype: Here the CDR3 omits its conserved ending phenylalanine or tryptophan, so a read error is the likely source. The DNA is left out, because the CDR3 cannot be placed on it with certainty; the CDR3 is given as TCRdb lists it. This chain connects TRBV2 to TRBJ2-6; the table's D call, TRBD1, was not checked against the DNA. CDR1 and CDR2 from the germline V gene are SNHLY and FYNNEI. The CDR3 totals 17 residues, both ends included. This CDR3 reads CASSRRGTSSGANVLAI.

At least ten counts were recorded for this clonotype. An end of the junction differs from the germline gene, which may be a read error. V usage is TRBV7-7 and J usage is TRBJ2-1, with 10 bases lining up with TRBD2. The germline V gene has CDR1 SSHAT and CDR2 FNYEAQ (reference sequence). This CDR3 comprises 16 residues. CDR3 nucleotide sequence: TGTGCTAGCAGCTCCTTAGCGGGAGGAATCCACAATGAGCAGTTCTTC. The encoded protein is CASSSLAGGIHNEQFF. The variable domain in full, with the rest retrieved from reference TRBV7-7 and TRBJ2-1, is GAGVSQSPRYKVTKRGQDVTLRCDPISSHATLYWYQQALGQGPEFLTYFNYEAQPDKSGLPSDRFSAERPEGSISTLTIQRTEQRDSAMYRCASSSLAGGIHNEQFFGPGTRLTVL.

This clonotype came up a few times. This may be a read error: a much more frequent sequence differs by one nucleotide. The genes are TRBV20-1 and TRBJ2-2; 11 nucleotides align to TRBD2. From germline, CDR1 is DFQATT and CDR2 SNEGSKA (reference sequence). Trimming took 1 base from V and 4 from J; bases not matched to a gene: 8. This CDR3 has 17 amino acids. The CDR3 DNA reads as TGCAGTGCTAGAGCAACTAGCGGGAGTACCGGCACCGGGGAGCTGTTTTTT. It is translated as CSARATSGSTGTGELFF.

On this clonotype: One end of the junction varies from germline; a read error may be responsible. This sequence joins TRBV3-1 and TRBJ2-7, with D perhaps matching TRBD1 or TRBD2 (5 bases each). The CDR3 is 14 amino acids. The V gene's germline CDR1 is LGHDT and CDR2 YNNKEL (reference sequence). The CDR3 DNA is TGTGCCAGCAGCCCTCGGACACCCGACTACGGGCAGTACTTC. Residues: CASSPRTPDYGQYF.

Worth noting for this clonotype: Mismatch with germline at one junction end may stem from a read error. The V and J genes are TRBV11-3 and TRBJ2-5, with 8 bases aligning to TRBD2. The length of the CDR3 is 15 residues. The germline V gene has CDR1 SGHNT and CDR2 YENEEA. The CDR3 DNA follows: TGTGCCAGCAACTGGGGGGGACTAGAAAGAGAGGCCCAGTACTTC. Its protein is CASNWGGLEREAQYF.

This clonotype has a count of ten or more. The V call is TRBV5-6, the J call TRBJ2-5; no reliable D call. Germline V gene sequence: CDR1 SGHDT, CDR2 YYEEEE. The CDR3 contains 14 residues. Trimming cost V 1 base and J 5 bases, with 12 bases left between them. For the CDR3, the DNA is TGTGCCAGCAGCTTGCCGATGGGTGGTGAGACCCAGTACTTC. This translates into CASSLPMGGETQYF.

This clonotype was seen only a few times. A read error may be the cause here, since a much bigger clone is one base away. The chain uses TRBV9 and TRBJ2-1; 9 bases map to TRBD2. The CDR3 length is 14 residues. Germline CDR1 reads SGDLS; CDR2 reads YYNGEE. For the CDR3, the DNA is TGTGCCAGCAAGAGCGGGAGGATTGAAAATGAGCAGTCCTTC. Protein product: CASKSGRIENEQSF.

Details on this clonotype: A read error is likely, as this CDR3 ends without the conserved phenylalanine or tryptophan. The limits of the CDR3 on the DNA are not certain, so only TCRdb's listed CDR3 is given. CDR3 region: CASSLDTGVGYGYPL. The rearrangement links TRBV7-8 to TRBJ1-2; TRBD1 reflects the table's D call only, with no check against the DNA. The CDR3 has 15 amino acids, counting both end residues. The germline CDR1 and CDR2 sequences are SGHVS and FQNEAQ.